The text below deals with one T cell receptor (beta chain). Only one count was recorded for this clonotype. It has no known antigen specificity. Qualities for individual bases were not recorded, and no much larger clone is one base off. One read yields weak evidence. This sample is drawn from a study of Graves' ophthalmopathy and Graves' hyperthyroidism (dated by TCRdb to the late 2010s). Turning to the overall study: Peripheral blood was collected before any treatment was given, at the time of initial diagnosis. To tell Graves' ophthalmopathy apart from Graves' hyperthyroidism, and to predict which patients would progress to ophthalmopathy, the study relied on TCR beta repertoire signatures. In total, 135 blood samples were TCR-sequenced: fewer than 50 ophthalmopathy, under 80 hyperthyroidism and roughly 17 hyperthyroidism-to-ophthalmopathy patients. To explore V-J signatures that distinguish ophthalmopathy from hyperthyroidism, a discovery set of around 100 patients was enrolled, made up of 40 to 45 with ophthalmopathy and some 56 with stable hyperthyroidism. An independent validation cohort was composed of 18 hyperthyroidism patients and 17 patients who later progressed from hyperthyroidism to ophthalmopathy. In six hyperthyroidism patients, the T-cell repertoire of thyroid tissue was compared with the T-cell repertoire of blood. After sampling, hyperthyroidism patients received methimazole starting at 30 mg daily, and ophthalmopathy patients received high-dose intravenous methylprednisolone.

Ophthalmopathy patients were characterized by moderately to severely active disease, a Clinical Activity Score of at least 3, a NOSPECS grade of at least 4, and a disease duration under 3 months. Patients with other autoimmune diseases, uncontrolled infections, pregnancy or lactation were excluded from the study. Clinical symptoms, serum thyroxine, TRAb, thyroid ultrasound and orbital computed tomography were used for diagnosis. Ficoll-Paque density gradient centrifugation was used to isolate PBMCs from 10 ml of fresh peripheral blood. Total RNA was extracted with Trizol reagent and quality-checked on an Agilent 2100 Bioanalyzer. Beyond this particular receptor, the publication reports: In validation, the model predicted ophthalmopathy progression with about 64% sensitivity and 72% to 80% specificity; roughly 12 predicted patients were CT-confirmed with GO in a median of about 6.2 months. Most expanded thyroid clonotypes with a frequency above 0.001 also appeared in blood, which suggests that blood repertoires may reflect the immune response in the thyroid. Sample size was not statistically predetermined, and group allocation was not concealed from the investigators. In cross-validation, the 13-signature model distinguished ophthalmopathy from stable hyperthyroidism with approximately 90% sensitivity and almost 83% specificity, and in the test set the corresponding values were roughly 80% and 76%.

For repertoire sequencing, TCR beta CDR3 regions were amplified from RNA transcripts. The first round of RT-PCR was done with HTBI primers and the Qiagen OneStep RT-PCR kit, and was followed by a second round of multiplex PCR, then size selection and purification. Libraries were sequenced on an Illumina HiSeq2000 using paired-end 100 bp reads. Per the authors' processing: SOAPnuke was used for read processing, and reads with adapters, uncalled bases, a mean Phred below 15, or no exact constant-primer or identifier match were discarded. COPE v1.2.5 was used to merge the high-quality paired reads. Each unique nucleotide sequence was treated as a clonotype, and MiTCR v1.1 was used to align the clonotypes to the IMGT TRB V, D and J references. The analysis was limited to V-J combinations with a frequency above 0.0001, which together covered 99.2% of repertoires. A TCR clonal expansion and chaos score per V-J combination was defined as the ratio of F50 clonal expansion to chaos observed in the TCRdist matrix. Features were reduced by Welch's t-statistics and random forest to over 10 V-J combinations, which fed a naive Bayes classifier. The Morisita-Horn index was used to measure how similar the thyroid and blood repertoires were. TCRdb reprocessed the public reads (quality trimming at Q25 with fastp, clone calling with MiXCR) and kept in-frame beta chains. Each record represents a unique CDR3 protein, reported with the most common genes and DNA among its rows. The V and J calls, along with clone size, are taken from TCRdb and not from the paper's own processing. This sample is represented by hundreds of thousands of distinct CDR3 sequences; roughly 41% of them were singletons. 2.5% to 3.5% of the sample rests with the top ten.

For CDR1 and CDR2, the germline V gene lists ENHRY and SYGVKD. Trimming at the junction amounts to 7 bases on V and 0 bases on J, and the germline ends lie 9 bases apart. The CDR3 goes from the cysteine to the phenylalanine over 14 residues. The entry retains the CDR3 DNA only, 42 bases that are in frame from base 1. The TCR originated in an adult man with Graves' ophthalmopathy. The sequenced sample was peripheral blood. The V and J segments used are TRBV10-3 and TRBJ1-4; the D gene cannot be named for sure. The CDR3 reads CAITPSATNEKLFF. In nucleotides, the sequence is TGTGCCATCACCCCGTCCGCAACTAATGAAAAACTGTTTTTT.